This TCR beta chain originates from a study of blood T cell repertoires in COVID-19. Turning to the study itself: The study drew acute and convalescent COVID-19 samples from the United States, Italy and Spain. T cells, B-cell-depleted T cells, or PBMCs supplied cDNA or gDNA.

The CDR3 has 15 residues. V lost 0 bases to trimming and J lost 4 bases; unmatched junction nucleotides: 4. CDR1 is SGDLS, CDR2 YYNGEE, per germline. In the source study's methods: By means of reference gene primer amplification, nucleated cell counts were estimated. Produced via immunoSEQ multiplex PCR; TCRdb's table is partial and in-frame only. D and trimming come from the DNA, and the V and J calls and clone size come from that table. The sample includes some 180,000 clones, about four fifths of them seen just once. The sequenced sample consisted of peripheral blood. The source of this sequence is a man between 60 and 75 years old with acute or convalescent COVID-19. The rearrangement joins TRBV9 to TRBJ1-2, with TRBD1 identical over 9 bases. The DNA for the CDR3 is TGTGCCAGCAGCGTAGGACAGGGGGGTGGCTATGGCTACACCTTC. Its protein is CASSVGQGGGYGYTF.